The rows below give T cell receptor beta chains drawn from one sample of a study of cytomegalovirus exposure and HLA in healthy donors. TCRdb's table, derived via immunoSEQ multiplex PCR, lists solely in-frame clones and lacks some. The repertoire includes fewer than 70,000 clones, roughly 96% of them detected once, and 0.9% sits in the top ten. Specimen: PBMCs. These receptors were collected from a young man in good health and CMV-seronegative. Each CDR3 is given with its conserved first and last residue. A D gene is named only where the DNA matches it firmly. Rows give clone size only sometimes, using once, few, many, or a class for an expanded clone.

v_call	clone_size	d_call	j_call	cdr3_nt	cdr3_aa
TRBV2	-	TRBD2	TRBJ2-7	TGTGCCAGAGGTCGGGGGGGTTACGAGCAGTACTTC	CARGRGGYEQYF
TRBV2	-	-	TRBJ2-3	TGTGCCAGCAATAGGGGTGCTAGCACAGATACGCAGTATTTT	CASNRGASTDTQYF
TRBV5-1	-	-	TRBJ2-3	TGCGCCAGTTCGTCTCCCACAGATACGCAGTATTTT	CASSSPTDTQYF
TRBV7-3	-	TRBD1	TRBJ1-1	TGTGCCAGCAGCTTAGACAGGGTTCGTGTGTGGACTGAAGCTTTCTTT	CASSLDRVRVWTEAFF
TRBV30	-	-	TRBJ2-7	TGTGCCTGGGGGGGACACCAAGCAACCTACGAGCAGTACTTC	CAWGGHQATYEQYF
TRBV7-9	-	-	TRBJ2-1	TGTGCCAGCAGCTGGGGGGACTCTGAGCAGTTCTTC	CASSWGDSEQFF
TRBV10-3	-	-	TRBJ1-2	TGTGCCATCAGTGAAGGACAGACCCACTCCTTTGGTGGCTACACCTTC	CAISEGQTHSFGGYTF
TRBV5-1	-	-	TRBJ2-7	TGCGCCAGCAGCCCAGAACCACAGTCCTACGAGCAGTACTTC	CASSPEPQSYEQYF
TRBV5-6	-	-	TRBJ2-5	TGTGCCAGCCTAAGACAGGGAGGAGAGACCCAGTACTTC	CASLRQGGETQYF
TRBV7-2	-	TRBD1	TRBJ1-2	TGTGCCAGCAGCTGGGGGACAGGGTACTATGGCTACACCTTC	CASSWGTGYYGYTF
TRBV5-1	-	-	TRBJ2-3	TGCGCCAGCAGCCATGACCTACTAGCAGATACGCAGTATTTT	CASSHDLLADTQYF
TRBV2	-	-	TRBJ1-3	TGTGCCAGCAGTGGCGGAAGGAGTGCTGGAAACACCATATATTTT	CASSGGRSAGNTIYF
TRBV7-9	-	-	TRBJ1-4	TGTGCCAGCAGCTTATACGGGGAAGGTGAAAAACTGTTTTTT	CASSLYGEGEKLFF
TRBV6-5	-	-	TRBJ2-7	TGTGCCAGCAGTTACTCCCAGGAAGGGGGCTACGAGCAGTACTTC	CASSYSQEGGYEQYF
TRBV9	-	-	TRBJ1-4	TGTGCCAGCAGCGAAGGGGGTAATAATGAAAAACTGTTTTTT	CASSEGGNNEKLFF
TRBV18	-	-	TRBJ2-1	TGTGCCAGCTCACGTGACAGTTACAATGAGCAGTTCTTC	CASSRDSYNEQFF
TRBV5-1	-	-	TRBJ1-1	TGCGCCAGCAGCTCCGCACAGGGTCTGAACACTGAAGCTTTCTTT	CASSSAQGLNTEAFF
TRBV28	-	-	TRBJ2-1	TGTGCCAGCATGGGCCCGGGACACAACTACAATGAGCAGTTCTTC	CASMGPGHNYNEQFF
TRBV5-1	-	-	TRBJ1-4	TGCGCCAGCAGTCCAGGGTCATCGGACGAAAAACTGTTTTTT	CASSPGSSDEKLFF
TRBV6-5	-	TRBD1	TRBJ1-1	TGTGCCAGCAGTTATGGGACAGGGGGCACTGAAGCTTTCTTT	CASSYGTGGTEAFF
TRBV30	-	-	TRBJ2-1	TGTGCCTGGACTAGCGTACAAAATGAGCAGTTCTTC	CAWTSVQNEQFF
TRBV4-3	-	TRBD1	TRBJ1-2	TGCGCCAGCAGCCAAGATTTAAGGACAGGGTACGTCGACACCTTC	CASSQDLRTGYVDTF
TRBV30	-	-	TRBJ1-1	TGTGCCTGGGGGGGGGTTCTGGGCACTGAAGCTTTCTTT	CAWGGVLGTEAFF
TRBV6-4	few	TRBD2	TRBJ2-3	TGTGCCAGCAGTGAGGGACTAGCGGGAGACGATACGCAGTATTTT	CASSEGLAGDDTQYF
TRBV5-1	-	TRBD1	TRBJ1-1	TGCGCCAGCATAGGGGACAGGGAGAACACTGAAGCTTTCTTT	CASIGDRENTEAFF
TRBV29-1	few	-	TRBJ2-1	TGCAGCGTTCTGGACTCGGGGTCCGACACGAATAATATCTTC	CSVLDSGSDTNNIF
TRBV5-1	once	TRBD1	TRBJ1-2	TGCGCCAGCAGCTTGCTACAGGGGAGCTATGGCTACACCTTC	CASSLLQGSYGYTF
TRBV2	-	TRBD2	TRBJ2-1	TGTGCCAGCAGAGAAAATAGCGGGAGTAAGGATGAGCAGTTCTTC	CASRENSGSKDEQFF